This T cell receptor (beta chain) is drawn from a study of blood T cell repertoires in COVID-19. Turning to the study itself: Specimens from acute and convalescent COVID-19 originated in the United States, Italy and Spain. Nucleic acid was either cDNA or gDNA, and it came from T cells, B-cell-depleted T cells, or PBMCs.

V dropped 6 bases and J dropped 6; count of bases not matched to a gene: 6. There are 14 residues in the CDR3. Per the germline V gene, CDR1 is LNHDA and CDR2 is SQIVND (reference sequence). The repertoire was sequenced with immunoSEQ multiplex PCR; TCRdb's copy has only in-frame clones and lacks some. The repertoire holds fewer than 200,000 clones, roughly four fifths seen once, with 12% in the top ten. Sample: peripheral blood. The TCR sequence derives from a woman of 80 years or more with COVID-19, enrolled during active disease. The chain is built from TRBV19 and TRBJ2-2; 8 nucleotides align to TRBD1. The CDR3, as DNA: TGTGCCAGTAGGAACAGGGGGTTGGCCGGGGAGCTGTTTTTT. Protein: CASRNRGLAGELFF.